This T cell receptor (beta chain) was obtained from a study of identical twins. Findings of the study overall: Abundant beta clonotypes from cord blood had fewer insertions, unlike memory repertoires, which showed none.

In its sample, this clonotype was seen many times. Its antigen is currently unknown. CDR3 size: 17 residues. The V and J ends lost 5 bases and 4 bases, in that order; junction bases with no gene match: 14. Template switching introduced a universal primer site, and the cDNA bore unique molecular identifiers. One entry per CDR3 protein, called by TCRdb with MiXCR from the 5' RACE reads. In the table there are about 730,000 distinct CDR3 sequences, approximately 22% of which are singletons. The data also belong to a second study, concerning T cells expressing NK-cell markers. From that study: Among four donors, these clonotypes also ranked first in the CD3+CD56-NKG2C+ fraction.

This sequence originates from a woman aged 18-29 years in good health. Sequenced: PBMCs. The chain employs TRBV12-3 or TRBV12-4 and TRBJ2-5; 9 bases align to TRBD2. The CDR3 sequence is CASSLRVAGERGETQYF. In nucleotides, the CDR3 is TGTGCCAGCAGTCTACGGGTAGCGGGAGAACGGGGAGAGACCCAGTACTTC.